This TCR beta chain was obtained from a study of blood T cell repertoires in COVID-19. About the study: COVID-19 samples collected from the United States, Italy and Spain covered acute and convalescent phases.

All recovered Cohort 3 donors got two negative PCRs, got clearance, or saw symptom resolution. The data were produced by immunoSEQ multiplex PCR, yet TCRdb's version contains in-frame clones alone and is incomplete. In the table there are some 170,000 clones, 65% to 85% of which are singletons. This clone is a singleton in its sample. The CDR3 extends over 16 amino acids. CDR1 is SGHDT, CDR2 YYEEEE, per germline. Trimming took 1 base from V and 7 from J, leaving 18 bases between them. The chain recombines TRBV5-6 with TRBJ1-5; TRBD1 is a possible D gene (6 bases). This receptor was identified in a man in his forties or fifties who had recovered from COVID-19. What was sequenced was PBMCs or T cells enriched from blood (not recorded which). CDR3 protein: CASSLQGRGAGQPQHF. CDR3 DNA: TGTGCCAGCAGCTTGCAGGGGAGAGGGGCTGGGCAGCCCCAGCATTTT.